Reported below is one TCR beta chain. This clonotype was seen repeatedly, ten times or more. Its binding antigen is unknown. No base-level quality is on record; no much larger clone is a single base apart. The data derive from a study of CD8 T cells in ankylosing spondylitis (dated by TCRdb to about 2017). Background on the whole study: The study set out to find disease-linked TCR variants by profiling T cell receptor beta repertoires in ankylosing spondylitis patients and healthy donors. Samples of peripheral blood were taken, and for ankylosing spondylitis patients, synovial fluid was collected as well. The full study cohort was made up of 25 to 30 ankylosing spondylitis patients and roughly 98 healthy donors.

V trim: 2 bases; J trim: 7 bases; unmatched bases: 8. Counted from cysteine to phenylalanine, this CDR3 has 15 amino acids. Only the CDR3 part of the read is kept: 45 bases, read in frame from the first base. Sequencing instrument: Illumina HiSeq 2500. TCR beta libraries were prepared by quantitative 5'-RACE with molecular barcodes. Per the source publication's procedure: To identify disease-linked TCR variants, a new computational method was used, one built on a probabilistic model of VDJ rearrangement. The public reads were run again by TCRdb, first through fastp at Q25 and then through MiXCR, and only productive beta chains were kept. Here each entry gathers all rows of one CDR3 protein and keeps the most common genes and DNA. For this entry, the V and J calls and clone size follow TCRdb and not the study's own pipeline. Within this sample are fewer than 550,000 distinct CDR3 sequences, with about 5% of them counted one time only. Roughly 3.3% of the sample is in the top ten clones.

Paper-wide results and their limitations: Significant enrichment of the disease-linked clones was reported in matched synovial fluid samples from ankylosing spondylitis patients. Some TCR beta motif variants had previously been reported in synovial fluid and blood of reactive arthritis patients, which suggested common disease-initiation mechanisms. Blood from ankylosing spondylitis patients appeared to be characterized by a TCR beta motif made up of about 8 highly homologous amino acid variants. A CD8+ phenotype was shown by the disease-linked clones, which were found at relatively low frequencies in peripheral blood.

This receptor was taken from a male donor with ankylosing spondylitis. Recombination joined TRBV12-3 or TRBV12-4 with TRBJ1-5; a stretch of 7 junction bases matches TRBD1. The specimen sequenced was blood, either unsorted or a sorted T cell fraction (not recorded which). For the CDR3, the sequence is CASSLTVTGNQPQHF. Read as DNA, the sequence is TGTGCCAGCAGTTTAACCGTGACAGGGAACCAGCCCCAGCATTTT.